These 25 T cell receptor beta chains were sequenced from one sample in a study of Graves' ophthalmopathy and Graves' hyperthyroidism. The TCR beta CDR3 regions underwent amplification from RNA transcripts. RT-PCR in the first round used HTBI primers; a second-round multiplex PCR followed. TCRdb used MiXCR to reprocess the multiplex PCR reads, holding one entry per CDR3 protein. The sample lists almost 750,000 distinct CDR3 sequences, approximately 40% occurring once. Sequencing was done on a sample of peripheral blood. These receptors were obtained from an adult man with Graves' ophthalmopathy.

This clonotype was detected many times. J is TRBJ2-7 and V is TRBV7-9, with TRBD1 matching over 12 bases. The length of the CDR3 is 16 residues. J was trimmed by 6 bases and V by 1 base; bases with no gene match: 7. CDR1 SEHNR and CDR2 FQNEAQ come from the germline V gene (reference sequence). The DNA for the CDR3 is TGTGCCAGCAGCTTAGTCCTCGGGACAGGGGGCGTCGAGCAGTACTTC. Its translation: CASSLVLGTGGVEQYF.

This chain links TRBV19 with TRBJ1-6; 9 bases fit TRBD1. There are 17 residues in the CDR3. In germline, CDR1 is LNHDA, CDR2 SQIVND (reference sequence). J lost 10 bases, V lost 7 bases, and 17 bases had no gene match. The CDR3 here is CASTLIPGQGVGSPLHF. The DNA of the CDR3 is TGTGCCAGTACCCTCATACCGGGACAGGGCGTAGGATCACCCCTCCACTTT.

The chain is built from TRBV10-3 and TRBJ2-2, with a possible D match to TRBD2 (5 bases). The CDR3 totals 14 residues. Germline-derived CDR1 and CDR2 are ENHRY and SYGVKD. Trimming pared 4 bases from V and 5 bases from J, leaving 11 bases between. The CDR3 region is CAISGGSGTGELFF. CDR3 bases: TGTGCCATCAGTGGAGGGAGCGGAACCGGGGAGCTGTTTTTT.

The chain is built from TRBV2 and TRBJ2-5; maybe TRBD1 (5 bases). The CDR3 totals 15 residues. Trimming pared 5 bases from V and 3 bases from J, leaving 16 bases between. Germline lookup yields CDR1 SNHLY and CDR2 FYNNEI. The CDR3 loop is CASSYSNSREETQYF. CDR3 sequence (DNA): TGTGCCAGCAGTTACTCGAACTCCAGGGAAGAGACCCAGTACTTC. Full variable domain (outside the CDR3, taken from reference TRBV2 and TRBJ2-5): EPEVTQTPSHQVTQMGQEVILRCVPISNHLYFYWYRQILGQKVEFLVSFYNNEISEKSEIFDDQFSVERPDGSNFTLKIRSTKLEDSAMYFCASSYSNSREETQYFGPGTRLLVL.

This rearrangement joins TRBV9 to TRBJ2-5, with D perhaps given as TRBD1 or TRBD2 (5 bases each). CDR3 length: 13 amino acids. V was shortened by 0 bases and J by 5 bases, with 8 bases between the two germline ends. CDR1 is SGDLS and CDR2 is YYNGEE in the germline V gene. CDR3 nucleotides: TGTGCCAGCAGCGTAGGGGACGGGGAGACCCAGTACTTC. It yields the protein CASSVGDGETQYF.

In its sample, this clonotype was seen many times. The V gene is TRBV15, the J gene TRBJ1-2; 10 bases are shared with TRBD1. The CDR3 has 15 residues. The ends lost 3 bases at V and 4 bases at J; junction bases unmatched: 5. Looked up from germline, CDR1 is LNHNV and CDR2 is YYDKDF (reference sequence). In DNA, the CDR3 is TGTGCCACCAGCAGGAGGACAGGGGGGTCCTATGGCTACACCTTC. Its protein product is CATSRRTGGSYGYTF.

V usage is TRBV15 and J usage is TRBJ1-2; D is unresolved. The CDR3 is made up of 12 amino acids. Looked up from germline, CDR1 is LNHNV and CDR2 is YYDKDF (reference sequence). The V end lost 3 bases, the J end lost 8 bases, and 10 bases lay between the germline ends. CDR3 nucleotide sequence: TGTGCCACCAGCAGTGGAGGCCGGGGCTACACCTTC. Protein sequence: CATSSGGRGYTF.

For this clonotype: The junction departs from the called germline gene at one end, perhaps through a read error. The J gene is TRBJ1-1, the V gene TRBV10-3, with a weak D call TRBD1 (5 bases). The CDR3 contains 13 residues. Germline V gene lookup returns CDR1 ENHRY and CDR2 SYGVKD. The CDR3, as DNA: TGTGCCAGCAGTTCTACGGGGGACACTGAAGCTTTCTTT. Translating gives CASSSTGDTEAFF.

Notes on this clonotype: It may be a read error: a sequence one base away is much more abundant. J is TRBJ2-7 and V is TRBV7-9; 7 bases are shared with TRBD1. CDR3 length equals 12 residues. In germline, CDR1 is SEHNR, CDR2 FQNEAQ (reference sequence). The CDR3: CVSSPTGFEQYF. DNA for the CDR3: TGTGTCAGCAGCCCGACAGGGTTCGAGCAGTACTTC.

The V and J genes are TRBV25-1 and TRBJ2-6; TRBD1 matches 10 bases. The CDR3 extends over 17 amino acids. Germline CDR1 and CDR2: MGHDK and SYGVNS. J gave up 0 bases and V 5 bases, and 4 bases lay outside the gene matches. The CDR3 here is CASSSGTGDSGANVLTF. The DNA of the CDR3 is TGTGCCAGCAGTTCCGGGACAGGGGACTCTGGGGCCAACGTCCTGACTTTC.

This chain connects TRBV11-2 to TRBJ2-7, with TRBD2 matching 8 bases. Germline V gives CDR1 SGHAT, CDR2 FQNNGV. The CDR3 extends over 14 amino acids. The junction had 6 bases not matched to a gene; V was cut back by 5 bases and J by 3 bases. The DNA of the CDR3 is TGTGCCAGCAGCGTTCGACGGGGGGGCTACGAGCAGTACTTC. Translated, it gives CASSVRRGGYEQYF.

Details on this clonotype: A junction boundary mismatches the germline segment, possibly from a read error. J is TRBJ2-7 and V is TRBV29-1, with TRBD2 matching 13 bases. CDR1 is SQVTM, CDR2 ANQGSEA, per germline. This CDR3 has 15 residues. The CDR3 DNA reads as TGCAGCGTTGAAGCCGGGACTAGCGGGATGCCCCTGGGGGACTTC. Protein sequence: CSVEAGTSGMPLGDF.

The rearrangement joins TRBV29-1 to TRBJ1-6; no reliable D call. The CDR3 sequence is 13 residues long. The ends were cut back, 8 bases at V and 7 bases at J, with 15 bases in the middle. In germline, CDR1 is SQVTM, CDR2 ANQGSEA. The CDR3, as DNA: TGCAGCCAAGATACAGCGATCAATTCACCCCTCCACTTT. Residues: CSQDTAINSPLHF.

With regard to this clonotype: A much larger clone differs from this one at a single base, so this may be a read error. The chain's CDR3 is CASSESSGATKETQYF. The CDR3 DNA is TGTGCCAGCAGTGAGTCTAGCGGGGCTACAAAAGAGACCCAGTACTTC. The chain has TRBV2 and TRBJ2-5; the match to TRBD2 covers 9 bases. Trimming at V came to 3 bases and at J to 3 bases, leaving 8 bases not matched to a gene. Germline-derived CDR1 and CDR2 are SNHLY and FYNNEI. CDR3 length: 16 amino acids.

This clonotype has a count of ten or more. V and J are TRBV7-3 and TRBJ2-5; D is possibly TRBD1 or TRBD2 (5 bases each). The CDR3 extends over 13 amino acids. Germline V gene sequence: CDR1 SGHTA, CDR2 FQGTGA. Trimming pared 5 bases from V and 1 base from J, leaving 8 bases between. The CDR3 DNA sequence: TGTGCCAGCAGCGCCGGGACCCAAGAGACCCAGTACTTC. Its translation is CASSAGTQETQYF.

The V gene is TRBV11-3, the J gene TRBJ1-1; 8 nucleotides line up with TRBD1. The CDR3 runs 16 residues. Germline values: CDR1 SGHNT, CDR2 YENEEA. V dropped 5 bases and J dropped 1; count of bases not matched to a gene: 9. The CDR3 sequence: CASSLPLDRENTEAFF. The CDR3 region has the DNA TGTGCCAGCAGCCTGCCCCTGGACAGGGAGAACACTGAAGCTTTCTTT. Full variable domain (rest looked up from reference TRBV11-3 and TRBJ1-1): EAGVVQSPRYKIIEKKQPVAFWCNPISGHNTLYWYLQNLGQGPELLIRYENEEAVDDSQLPKDRFSAERLKGVDSTLKIQPAELGDSAVYLCASSLPLDRENTEAFFGQGTRLTVV.

The CDR3 spells CASSFPGTADTEAFF. CDR3 sequence (DNA): TGTGCCAGCAGCTTTCCGGGGACAGCGGACACTGAAGCTTTCTTT. The chain employs TRBV7-2 and TRBJ1-1, with 7 bases identical to TRBD1. CDR1 SGHTA and CDR2 FQGNSA come from the germline V gene. CDR3 length: 15 residues. V gave up 3 bases and J gave up 3 bases; unmatched junction bases: 7.

This clonotype was recorded many times. The chain links TRBV7-9 to TRBJ1-1; 7 bases agree with TRBD1. The CDR3 covers 15 residues. Trimming cost V 5 bases and J 1 base; bases outside gene matches: 7. The V gene's germline CDR1 is SEHNR and CDR2 FQNEAQ (reference sequence). The DNA of the CDR3 is TGTGCCAGCAGCATCAGGACAGGAACGAACACTGAAGCTTTCTTT. The encoded protein is CASSIRTGTNTEAFF. The full variable domain, with the rest looked up from reference TRBV7-9 and TRBJ1-1, is DTGVSQNPRHKITKRGQNVTFRCDPISEHNRLYWYRQTLGQGPEFLTYFQNEAQLEKSRLLSDRFSAERPKGSFSTLEIQRTEQGDSAMYLCASSIRTGTNTEAFFGQGTRLTVV.

This clonotype was seen many times. The chain couples TRBV2 to TRBJ1-5; no clear D gene. Germline loops: CDR1 SNHLY, CDR2 FYNNEI. V was trimmed by 7 bases and J by 4 bases, leaving 14 bases between them. This CDR3 has 14 amino acids. CDR3 nucleotide sequence: TGTGCCAGCAAACACGACGGGTTGAATCAGCCCCAGCATTTT. Its translation: CASKHDGLNQPQHF.

This clonotype came up a few times. The chain uses TRBV19 and TRBJ1-5; D call uncertain. Germline V gene data show CDR1 as LNHDA and CDR2 as SQIVND (reference sequence). The V end was cut by 6 bases, the J end by 6 bases, with 15 bases between. The CDR3 is 14 amino acids. CDR3: CASSLWRVFQPQHF. The CDR3 DNA is TGTGCCAGTAGCCTATGGAGGGTTTTTCAGCCCCAGCATTTT. Full variable domain (remainder filled in from reference TRBV19 and TRBJ1-5): DGGITQSPKYLFRKEGQNVTLSCEQNLNHDAMYWYRQDPGQGLRLIYYSQIVNDFQKGDIAEGYSVSREKKESFPLTVTSAQKNPTAFYLCASSLWRVFQPQHFGDGTRLSIL.

The gene calls are TRBV2 and TRBJ1-3; the match to TRBD1 covers 9 bases. This CDR3 spans 16 amino acids. V lost 4 bases, J lost 4 bases, and 8 bases stayed unmatched. In germline, CDR1 is SNHLY, CDR2 FYNNEI. In nucleotides, the CDR3 is TGTGCCAGCAGTGGAGACGGGACAGGGTCAGGAAACACCATATATTTT. This sequence encodes CASSGDGTGSGNTIYF.

Of note for this clonotype: Given a much more abundant clone one base away, this may be a read error. The J gene is TRBJ1-2, the V gene TRBV7-9, with D perhaps TRBD1 (5 bases). Germline CDR1 SEHNR, CDR2 FQNEAQ (reference sequence). Trimming cost V 5 bases and J 7 bases, with 14 bases left between them. The CDR3 is 13 residues long. The CDR3 protein is CASSNGGSCGYTF. The CDR3 region has the DNA TGTGCCAGCAGCAACGGGGGGTCCTGTGGCTACACCTTC.

The CDR3 region is CATSGSRTGTFYEQYF. The CDR3 coding sequence is TGTGCCACCTCTGGGAGTAGGACAGGGACCTTCTACGAGCAGTACTTC. The chain couples TRBV6-2 or TRBV6-3 to TRBJ2-7; 8 bases match TRBD1. CDR1 MNHEY and CDR2 SVGEGT come from the germline V gene. J gave up 3 bases and V 10 bases, and 17 bases lay outside the gene matches. The CDR3 extends over 16 amino acids.

The chain has TRBV20-1 and TRBJ1-5; no reliable D call. V was trimmed by 3 bases and J by 2 bases, leaving 14 bases between them. The CDR3 spans 15 residues. Germline CDR1 and CDR2: DFQATT and SNEGSKA (reference sequence). CDR3 residues: CSASSGSMGNQPQHF. In DNA, the CDR3 is TGCAGTGCTAGTTCGGGTTCTATGGGCAATCAGCCCCAGCATTTT.

This clonotype was picked up many times. This sequence joins TRBV10-2 and TRBJ1-2; 7 positions match TRBD1. Per germline, CDR1 WSHSY and CDR2 SAAADI. The CDR3 consists of 13 residues. J was trimmed by 4 bases and V by 5 bases; bases with no gene match: 4. The CDR3 coding sequence is TGCGCCAGCAGTACAGGGGTGGTCTATGGCTACACCTTC. Protein product: CASSTGVVYGYTF.